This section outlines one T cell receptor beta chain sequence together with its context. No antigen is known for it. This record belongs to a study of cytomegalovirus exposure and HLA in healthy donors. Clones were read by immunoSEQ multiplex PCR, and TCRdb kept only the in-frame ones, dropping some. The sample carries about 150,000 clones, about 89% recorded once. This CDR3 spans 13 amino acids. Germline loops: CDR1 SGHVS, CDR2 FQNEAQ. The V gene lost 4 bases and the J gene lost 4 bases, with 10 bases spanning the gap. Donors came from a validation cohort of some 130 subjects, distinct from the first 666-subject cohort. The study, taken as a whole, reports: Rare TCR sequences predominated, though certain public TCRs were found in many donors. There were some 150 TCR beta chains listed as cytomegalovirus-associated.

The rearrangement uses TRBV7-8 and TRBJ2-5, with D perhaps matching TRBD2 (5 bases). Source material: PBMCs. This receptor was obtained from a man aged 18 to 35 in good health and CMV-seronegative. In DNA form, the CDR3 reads TGTGCCAGCAGCTCAGTGGGGAGAGAGACCCAGTACTTC. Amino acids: CASSSVGRETQYF.